These 11 T cell receptor beta chains originate from one sample sequenced in a study of blood T cells in healthy people across ages (dated by TCRdb to between 2014 and 2016). Preparation of the library involved 5' RACE. The sequencer listed for this sample is Illumina HiSeq 2500. A second about 7 to 11 cycle PCR used a sample-barcoded 5' primer and a J-beta primer mix. In-frame beta chains were kept once TCRdb had trimmed the public reads at Q25 with fastp and called clones with MiXCR. Rows with one shared CDR3 protein collapse into an entry with the most common genes and DNA. The table for this sample lists over a million distinct CDR3 sequences; roughly 45% of them were counted only once. The ten largest make up under 20% of the sample. The source material was blood. These receptors were taken from an older woman in good health.

The chain links TRBV7-9 to TRBJ2-3; possible D gene TRBD2, 5 bases. Trimming took 1 base from V and 1 from J, leaving 9 bases between them. The CDR3 totals 15 residues. Per germline, CDR1 SEHNR and CDR2 FQNEAQ (reference sequence). The CDR3 reads CASSLVLGGTDTQYF. The CDR3 DNA reads as TGTGCCAGCAGCTTAGTCCTGGGAGGCACAGATACGCAGTATTTT.

J is TRBJ2-5 and V is TRBV3-1; maybe TRBD1 (6 bases). This CDR3 spans 14 amino acids. Trimming shortened V by 0 bases and J by 7 bases, and 12 bases separated the two germline ends. In germline, CDR1 is LGHDT, CDR2 YNNKEL (reference sequence). The CDR3: CASSQERTVRTQYF. The CDR3 region has the DNA TGTGCCAGCAGCCAAGAAAGGACAGTTCGGACCCAGTACTTC.

This clonotype was detected a few times. The rearrangement links TRBV29-1 to TRBJ1-1; D not certain. CDR1 and CDR2 (germline): SQVTM, ANQGSEA. Trimming cost V 4 bases and J 3 bases, with 9 bases left between them. The CDR3 length is 12 residues. As DNA, the CDR3 is TGCAGCGTTGTGGGGTTTGACACTGAAGCTTTCTTT. Its protein product is CSVVGFDTEAFF.

This clonotype appeared a few times. V and J are TRBV14 and TRBJ1-4; no definite D call. Germline values: CDR1 SGHDN, CDR2 FVKESK. V was pared by 4 bases and J by 4 bases, with 7 bases between. The CDR3 is made up of 13 amino acids. DNA for the CDR3: TGTGCCAGCAGCCCCCGGTTTAATGAAAAACTGTTTTTT. Residues: CASSPRFNEKLFF.

The chain carries TRBV27 and TRBJ2-7; TRBD2 matches at 12 bases. The DNA matches TRBJ2-5 better at its end, which makes the J call doubtful. The V gene's germline CDR1 is MNHEY and CDR2 SMNVEV (reference sequence). This CDR3 is built from 15 residues. The CDR3 reads CASSPLAGGRETQYF. As DNA, the CDR3 is TGTGCCAGCAGTCCACTAGCGGGAGGCAGAGAGACCCAGTACTTC.

The chain recombines TRBV4-1 with TRBJ2-1; TRBD2 agrees at 10 bases. The length of the CDR3 is 18 residues. Germline V gene sequence: CDR1 MGHRA, CDR2 YSYEKL. V was pared by 0 bases and J by 4 bases, with 9 bases of the junction left unmatched. The CDR3 loop is CASSQDPGLATDYNEQFF. The CDR3 DNA is TGCGCCAGCAGCCAAGACCCGGGACTAGCGACTGATTACAATGAGCAGTTCTTC.

In its sample, this clonotype was seen a few times. This rearrangement joins TRBV5-1 to TRBJ1-4, with D uncertain. Germline-derived CDR1 and CDR2 are SGHRS and YFSETQ. V lost 7 bases and J 8 bases, leaving 18 bases between the germline ends. This CDR3 is 14 amino acids long. The CDR3 region is CASARRGGNEKLFF. The CDR3 bases are TGCGCCAGCGCAAGGCGGGGAGGCAACGAAAAACTGTTTTTT.

This clonotype has a single count. This chain uses TRBV7-8 with TRBJ1-2; 8 nucleotides line up with TRBD1. The CDR3 covers 13 residues. The germline CDR1 and CDR2 sequences are SGHVS and FQNEAQ. J was trimmed by 6 bases and V by 5 bases; bases with no gene match: 5. For the CDR3, the DNA is TGTGCCAGCAGCCAGGACAGGGTCCATGGCTACACCTTC. Its translation is CASSQDRVHGYTF. Complete variable domain (other parts from reference TRBV7-8 and TRBJ1-2): GAGVSQSPRYKVAKRGQDVALRCDPISGHVSLFWYQQALGQGPEFLTYFQNEAQLDKSGLPSDRFFAERPEGSVSTLKIQRTQQEDSAVYLCASSQDRVHGYTFGSGTRLTVV.

This chain uses TRBV10-3 with TRBJ2-7, with D unresolved. Deletions cut 8 bases from V and 4 bases from J, with 15 bases between. CDR3 length: 13 amino acids. The germline V gene encodes CDR1 ENHRY and CDR2 SYGVKD. The CDR3 region is CAIANGKGYEQYF. CDR3 DNA: TGTGCCATCGCAAACGGAAAGGGATACGAGCAGTACTTC.

This chain uses TRBV7-8 with TRBJ1-6; 8 bases align to TRBD1. Trimming removed 5 bases from V and 7 bases from J; junction bases left unmatched: 7. CDR1 and CDR2 from the germline V gene are SGHVS and FQNEAQ. The CDR3 spans 15 residues. CDR3 nucleotides: TGTGCCAGCAGCACGCTGAGGACAGGGAATTCACCCCTCCACTTT. Protein sequence: CASSTLRTGNSPLHF. Looking up the rest from reference TRBV7-8 and TRBJ1-6 gives the full variable domain: GAGVSQSPRYKVAKRGQDVALRCDPISGHVSLFWYQQALGQGPEFLTYFQNEAQLDKSGLPSDRFFAERPEGSVSTLKIQRTQQEDSAVYLCASSTLRTGNSPLHFGNGTRLTVT.

The rearrangement uses TRBV20-1 and TRBJ2-1, with 9 bases fitting TRBD2. The CDR3 has 14 residues. The ends lost 5 bases at V and 4 bases at J; junction bases unmatched: 6. Germline values: CDR1 DFQATT, CDR2 SNEGSKA (reference sequence). DNA of the CDR3: TGCAGTGCTTCCATAGCGGGAGTTTACAATGAGCAGTTCTTC. This translates into CSASIAGVYNEQFF.